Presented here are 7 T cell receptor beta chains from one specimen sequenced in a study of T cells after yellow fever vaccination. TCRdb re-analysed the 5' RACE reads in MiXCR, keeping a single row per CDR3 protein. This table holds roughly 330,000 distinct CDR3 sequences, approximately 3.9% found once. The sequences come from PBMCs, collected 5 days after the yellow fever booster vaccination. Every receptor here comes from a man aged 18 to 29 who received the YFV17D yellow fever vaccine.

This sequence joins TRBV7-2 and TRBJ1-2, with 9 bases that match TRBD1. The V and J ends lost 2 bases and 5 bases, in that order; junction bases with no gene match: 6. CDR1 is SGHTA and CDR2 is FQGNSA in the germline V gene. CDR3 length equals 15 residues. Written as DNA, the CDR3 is TGTGCCAGCAGCTTATCCCGGACAGGGGTATATGGCTACACCTTC. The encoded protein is CASSLSRTGVYGYTF.

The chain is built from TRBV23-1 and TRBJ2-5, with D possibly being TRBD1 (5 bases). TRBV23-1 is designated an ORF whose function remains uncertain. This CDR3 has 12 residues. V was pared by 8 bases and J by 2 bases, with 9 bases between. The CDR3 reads CASDSEQETQYF. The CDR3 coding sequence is TGCGCCAGCGACAGTGAGCAAGAGACCCAGTACTTC.

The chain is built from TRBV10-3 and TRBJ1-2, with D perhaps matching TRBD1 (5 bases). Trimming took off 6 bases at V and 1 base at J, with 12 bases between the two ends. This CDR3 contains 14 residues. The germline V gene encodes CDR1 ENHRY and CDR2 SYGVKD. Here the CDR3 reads CAISEVGGNYGYTF. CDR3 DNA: TGTGCCATCAGCGAAGTCGGGGGTAACTATGGCTACACCTTC.

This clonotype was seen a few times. The CDR3 region has the DNA TGTGCCAGCAGCTTAGGCCAGGGGATGTCGGCCCAGCATTTT. Protein: CASSLGQGMSAQHF. The V and J genes are TRBV11-2 and TRBJ1-5, with a possible D match to TRBD1 (6 bases). The CDR3 runs to 14 residues. Looked up from germline, CDR1 is SGHAT and CDR2 is FQNNGV. V lost 1 base to trimming and J lost 11 bases, with 15 bases between them.

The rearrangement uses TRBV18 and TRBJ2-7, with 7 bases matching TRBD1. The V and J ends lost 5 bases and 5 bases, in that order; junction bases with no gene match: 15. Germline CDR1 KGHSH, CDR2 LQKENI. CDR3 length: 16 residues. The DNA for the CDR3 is TGTGCCAGCTCAGGATTTTGGAAGGGGCAGGGGGACGAGCAGTACTTC. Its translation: CASSGFWKGQGDEQYF.

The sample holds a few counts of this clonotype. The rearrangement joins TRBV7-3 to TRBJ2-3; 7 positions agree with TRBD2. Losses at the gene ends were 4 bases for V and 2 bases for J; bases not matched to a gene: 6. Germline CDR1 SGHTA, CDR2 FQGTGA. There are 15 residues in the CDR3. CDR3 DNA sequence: TGTGCCAGCAGCTCAAGCGGGGCCCTCACAGATACGCAGTATTTT. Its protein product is CASSSSGALTDTQYF.

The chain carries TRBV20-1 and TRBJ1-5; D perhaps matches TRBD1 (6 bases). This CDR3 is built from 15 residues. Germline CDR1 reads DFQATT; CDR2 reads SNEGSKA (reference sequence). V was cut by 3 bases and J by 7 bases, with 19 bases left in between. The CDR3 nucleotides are TGCAGTGCTAGGGGGGACTACAGGGTTGGACAGCCCCAGCATTTT. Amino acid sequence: CSARGDYRVGQPQHF.